These 20 T cell receptor beta chains came from one sample sequenced in a study of control samples from healthy donors and cancer patients. TCRdb's copy holds only in-frame clones and misses some; the assay was immunoSEQ multiplex PCR. The sample shows 120,000 or so clones, roughly 94% of them seen only once. Sequences were obtained from blood. These receptors came from a man younger than 45 in good health.

The chain has TRBV6-1 and TRBJ2-6, with D possibly being TRBD2 (5 bases). CDR1 is MNHNS and CDR2 is SASEGT in the germline V gene. The CDR3 totals 16 residues. V dropped 0 bases and J dropped 4 bases, with 10 bases sitting between them. CDR3 sequence: CASSEAEGFGANVLTF. CDR3 DNA: TGTGCCAGCAGTGAAGCCGAGGGCTTCGGGGCCAACGTCCTGACTTTC.

This chain uses TRBV28 with TRBJ1-2; TRBD1 is a possible D gene (5 bases). This CDR3 comprises 13 residues. V dropped 3 bases and J dropped 4 bases, with 9 bases sitting between them. CDR1 and CDR2 (germline): MDHEN, SYDVKM. CDR3 region: CASSFKGPYGYTF. The CDR3 region has the DNA TGTGCCAGCAGTTTTAAGGGGCCCTATGGCTACACCTTC.

This chain links TRBV18 with TRBJ1-5; D is perhaps TRBD1 (6 bases). Germline CDR1 reads KGHSH; CDR2 reads LQKENI. V lost 3 bases to trimming and J lost 9 bases, with 12 bases between them. The CDR3 runs 13 residues. CDR3 coding DNA: TGTGCCAGCTCACCGGGGGCCCGTCTGCCCCAGCATTTT. It specifies CASSPGARLPQHF.

This sequence joins TRBV19 and TRBJ1-1; 7 bases are shared with TRBD1. V trimming: 7 bases; J trimming: 6 bases; junction bases outside the gene matches: 11. In germline, CDR1 is LNHDA, CDR2 SQIVND (reference sequence). The CDR3 contains 14 residues. The CDR3 loop reads CASTPGQLGAEAFF. The CDR3 DNA sequence: TGTGCCAGTACCCCGGGACAGCTTGGCGCTGAAGCTTTCTTT.

The CDR3 region is CASTPLAGLGNEQFF. CDR3 coding DNA: TGTGCCAGCACCCCACTAGCGGGGCTGGGGAATGAGCAGTTCTTC. The V and J genes are TRBV7-6 and TRBJ2-1, with TRBD2 matching 10 bases. CDR1 and CDR2 from the germline V gene are SGHVS and FNYEAQ. V trimming: 7 bases; J trimming: 7 bases; junction bases outside the gene matches: 10. This CDR3 spans 15 amino acids.

Details on this clone: At the DNA level, this CDR3 is encoded by other sequences in the same sample as well. The rearrangement uses TRBV18 and TRBJ1-1; TRBD1 might be the D (6 bases). This CDR3 has 14 residues. Germline lookup yields CDR1 KGHSH and CDR2 LQKENI. The V end lost 2 bases, the J end lost 2 bases, and 9 bases lay between the germline ends. The CDR3 DNA sequence: TGTGCCAGCTCACCAGGACAGCCTAACACTGAAGCTTTCTTT. This sequence encodes CASSPGQPNTEAFF.

V gene TRBV7-9 combines with J gene TRBJ2-3; D is uncertain. Trimming pared 1 base from V and 4 bases from J, leaving 6 bases between. Germline lookup yields CDR1 SEHNR and CDR2 FQNEAQ (reference sequence). The CDR3 is made up of 13 amino acids. The CDR3 here is CASSLGRSDTQYF. In DNA, the CDR3 is TGTGCCAGCAGCTTAGGGAGATCAGATACGCAGTATTTT.

The J gene is TRBJ1-4, the V gene TRBV2, with D unresolved. The CDR3 runs 13 residues. Germline V gives CDR1 SNHLY, CDR2 FYNNEI. The V end was cut by 9 bases, the J end by 0 bases, with 8 bases between. The CDR3 region has the DNA TGTGCCAGTAACCGGGCAACTAATGAAAAACTGTTTTTT. This codes for CASNRATNEKLFF.

This sequence joins TRBV11-2 and TRBJ1-1, with a possible D match to TRBD1 (5 bases). The V gene's germline CDR1 is SGHAT and CDR2 FQNNGV. The V end was cut by 1 base, the J end by 3 bases, with 6 bases between. CDR3 size: 13 residues. Here the CDR3 reads CASSLVRDTEAFF. The CDR3 nucleotides read TGTGCCAGCAGCTTAGTCAGGGACACTGAAGCTTTCTTT.

The rearrangement links TRBV19 to TRBJ1-1; D is unresolved. The germline gives CDR1 LNHDA, CDR2 SQIVND (reference sequence). V gave up 3 bases and J gave up 2 bases, with 10 bases separating them. CDR3 length: 14 residues. CDR3 DNA sequence: TGTGCCAGTAGTATTCTAGACTTAAACACTGAAGCTTTCTTT. This codes for CASSILDLNTEAFF.

The gene calls are TRBV5-6 and TRBJ2-1; D not resolved. The CDR3 is made up of 13 amino acids. Germline loops: CDR1 SGHDT, CDR2 YYEEEE. V dropped 4 bases and J dropped 10 bases, with 15 bases sitting between them. The CDR3 sequence: CASSIRPRAEQFF. The CDR3 DNA is TGTGCCAGCAGCATACGACCCCGAGCCGAGCAGTTCTTC.

The DNA of the CDR3 is TGTGCCAGCCGGCGGGGGGCTTTGGATGAGCAGTTCTTC. The encoded protein is CASRRGALDEQFF. The genes are TRBV14 and TRBJ2-1; the match to TRBD2 covers 8 bases. V lost 8 bases to trimming and J lost 8 bases; unmatched junction nucleotides: 8. Per the germline V gene, CDR1 is SGHDN and CDR2 is FVKESK. The CDR3 has 13 residues.

This chain links TRBV5-1 with TRBJ2-1; D gene ambiguous. CDR1 is SGHRS, CDR2 YFSETQ, per germline. The V end was cut by 0 bases, the J end by 3 bases, with 10 bases between. This CDR3 spans 15 amino acids. The CDR3 nucleotides are TGCGCCAGCAGCTTGGAAGGGTTCTACTACAATGAGCAGTTCTTC. Protein product: CASSLEGFYYNEQFF.

This chain uses TRBV5-1 with TRBJ2-2; D is perhaps TRBD1 (6 bases). The germline V and J ends were trimmed by 5 bases and 1 base, with 15 bases remaining between them. CDR3 length: 16 amino acids. Looked up from germline, CDR1 is SGHRS and CDR2 is YFSETQ. In DNA form, the CDR3 reads TGCGCCAGCAGTTTTCCGGGACACATGAACACCGGGGAGCTGTTTTTT. It encodes CASSFPGHMNTGELFF.

This chain uses TRBV27 with TRBJ1-4; TRBD1 might be the D (6 bases). This CDR3 has 14 residues. V was cut by 4 bases and J by 10 bases, with 16 bases left in between. CDR1 is MNHEY, CDR2 SMNVEV, per germline (reference sequence). Here the CDR3 reads CASSSIQGARKLFF. CDR3 sequence (DNA): TGTGCCAGCAGTTCAATACAGGGAGCCCGAAAACTGTTTTTT.

The chain uses TRBV19 and TRBJ1-2; 12 bases match TRBD1. The CDR3 has 16 residues. J was trimmed by 4 bases and V by 7 bases; bases with no gene match: 10. Germline CDR1 is LNHDA and CDR2 is SQIVND (reference sequence). Here the CDR3 DNA reads TGTGCCAGTAAGAAAGATGGGACAGGGGGCTCCTATGGCTACACCTTC. Its protein product is CASKKDGTGGSYGYTF.

The chain recombines TRBV29-1 with TRBJ1-2, with unresolved D. The CDR3 is 16 amino acids. CDR1 is SQVTM and CDR2 is ANQGSEA in the germline V gene. Trimming cost V 0 bases and J 4 bases, with 18 bases left between them. CDR3 sequence reads: CSVEDLVSEAGYGYTF. The DNA for the CDR3 is TGCAGCGTTGAAGATCTGGTGTCAGAGGCTGGCTATGGCTACACCTTC.

This clone was picked up one time. The genes are TRBV29-1 and TRBJ2-1; D is ambiguous. Germline V gives CDR1 SQVTM, CDR2 ANQGSEA. The CDR3 has 12 residues. With 3 bases removed from V and 8 bases from J, the gap between germline ends came to 11 bases. DNA of the CDR3: TGCAGCGTTGATCAACAGTCATATGAGCAGTTCTTC. Its protein is CSVDQQSYEQFF.

CDR3 loop: CASSRTSGNTGELFF. DNA for the CDR3: TGCGCCAGCAGCCGCACCTCAGGGAACACCGGGGAGCTGTTTTTT. The rearrangement uses TRBV5-1 and TRBJ2-2, with D uncertain. The germline V gene encodes CDR1 SGHRS and CDR2 YFSETQ. The V gene lost 4 bases and the J gene lost 1 base, with 11 bases spanning the gap. The CDR3 covers 15 residues.

V is TRBV30 and J is TRBJ2-2; 8 bases are a match to TRBD1. V gave up 5 bases and J gave up 7 bases; unmatched junction bases: 6. This CDR3 contains 13 residues. Germline V lookup: CDR1 GTSNPN, CDR2 SVGIG (reference sequence). The CDR3 protein is CAWVGTGIGELFF. In nucleotides, the CDR3 is TGTGCCTGGGTGGGGACAGGTATCGGGGAGCTGTTTTTT. Full variable domain (rest looked up from reference TRBV30 and TRBJ2-2): SQTIHQWPATLVQPVGSPLSLECTVEGTSNPNLYWYRQAAGRGLQLLFYSVGIGQISSEVPQNLSASRPQDRQFILSSKKLLLSDSGFYLCAWVGTGIGELFFGEGSRLTVL.